These T cell receptor beta chains were read from a single sample in a study of CD8+ T cells in alopecia areata. The data were produced by immunoSEQ multiplex PCR, yet TCRdb's version contains in-frame clones alone and is incomplete. Of approximately 190,000 clones listed, roughly 60% are singletons. The source was CD4+ T cells sorted from blood, collected at week 24, from a patient treated with tofacitinib. These receptors all come from a human donor with alopecia areata. CDR3s include the opening cysteine and the closing phenylalanine or tryptophan. A D gene is named only where the DNA matches it firmly. Not every row has a clone size; where given, it reads once, few, many or a size class.

D: -; size: few; J: TRBJ2-3; V: TRBV30; CDR3: CAWSFASTDTQYF; DNA: TGTGCCTGGAGTTTCGCAAGCACAGATACGCAGTATTTT
D: -; size: -; J: TRBJ1-1; V: TRBV27; CDR3: CASSPSGLPNTEAFF; DNA: TGTGCCAGCTCCCCGTCGGGACTCCCGAACACTGAAGCTTTCTTT
D: -; size: once; J: TRBJ2-1; V: TRBV30; CDR3: CAWGQVFKGWEQFF; DNA: TGTGCCTGGGGCCAAGTATTCAAGGGATGGGAGCAGTTCTTC
D: -; size: few; J: TRBJ1-2; V: TRBV5-1; CDR3: CASGGTDYGYTF; DNA: TGCGCCAGCGGCGGTACAGACTATGGCTACACCTTC
D: TRBD1; size: -; J: TRBJ1-4; V: TRBV15; CDR3: CATSRDLFGRDRGEKLFF; DNA: TGTGCCACCAGCAGAGATCTCTTCGGTCGGGACAGGGGTGAAAAACTGTTTTTT
D: TRBD2; size: -; J: TRBJ2-1; V: TRBV29-1; CDR3: CSVSRSGGAVEQFF; DNA: TGCAGCGTGTCACGAAGCGGGGGGGCTGTTGAACAGTTCTTC
D: -; size: -; J: TRBJ2-7; V: TRBV6-5; CDR3: CASSFRTGPLYEQYF; DNA: TGTGCCAGCAGTTTTAGAACAGGACCTCTTTACGAGCAGTACTTC
D: -; size: -; J: TRBJ2-6; V: TRBV4-3; CDR3: CASSLGGSGANVLTF; DNA: TGCGCCAGCAGCCTTGGGGGTTCTGGGGCCAACGTCCTGACTTTC
D: -; size: -; J: TRBJ1-4; V: TRBV15; CDR3: CATSRAQRTEKLFF; DNA: TGTGCCACCAGCAGAGCACAGCGAACCGAAAAACTGTTTTTT
D: -; size: -; J: TRBJ2-7; V: TRBV4-3; CDR3: CASSQDVGSRRYEQYF; DNA: TGCGCCAGCAGCCAAGATGTTGGCTCCCGGCGCTACGAGCAGTACTTC
D: -; size: -; J: TRBJ2-5; V: TRBV6-6; CDR3: CASTPGSETQYF; DNA: TGTGCCAGCACCCCGGGGTCAGAGACCCAGTACTTC
D: TRBD2; size: -; J: TRBJ2-1; V: TRBV2; CDR3: CASSRAGPYNEQFF; DNA: TGTGCCAGCAGTCGAGCGGGACCATACAATGAGCAGTTCTTC
D: TRBD1; size: -; J: TRBJ2-7; V: TRBV5-1; CDR3: CASGGNPGGSEQYF; DNA: TGCGCCAGCGGAGGAAACCCAGGGGGCAGCGAGCAGTACTTC
D: TRBD1; size: -; J: TRBJ1-1; V: TRBV5-1; CDR3: CASRDRATDTEAFF; DNA: TGCGCCAGCAGGGACAGGGCGACGGACACTGAAGCTTTCTTT
D: -; size: -; J: TRBJ1-2; V: TRBV11-2; CDR3: CASSLVPDSSYGYTF; DNA: TGTGCCAGCAGCTTAGTCCCCGACAGCTCCTATGGCTACACCTTC
D: -; size: -; J: TRBJ2-6; V: TRBV15; CDR3: CATSRDFKGSGANVLTF; DNA: TGTGCCACCAGCAGAGATTTTAAAGGCTCTGGGGCCAACGTCCTGACTTTC
D: -; size: -; J: TRBJ2-5; V: TRBV2; CDR3: CASSGVSGYQETQYF; DNA: TGTGCCAGCAGTGGGGTGTCGGGGTACCAAGAGACCCAGTACTTC
D: -; size: -; J: TRBJ2-4; V: TRBV6-5; CDR3: CASSRHRETKNIQYF; DNA: TGTGCCAGCAGTAGACACAGGGAAACCAAAAACATTCAGTACTTC
D: -; size: -; J: TRBJ2-7; V: TRBV9; CDR3: CASSVGSVSYEQYF; DNA: TGTGCCAGCAGCGTAGGTTCTGTGAGCTACGAGCAGTACTTC
D: -; size: few; J: TRBJ1-4; V: TRBV25-1; CDR3: CASSYPEGGEKLFF; DNA: TGTGCCAGCAGCTACCCTGAGGGCGGTGAAAAACTGTTTTTT
D: TRBD2; size: -; J: TRBJ2-6; V: TRBV5-6; CDR3: CASSFLSGGGTSGANVLTF; DNA: TGTGCCAGCAGCTTTTTGAGCGGGGGCGGAACCTCTGGGGCCAACGTCCTGACTTTC
D: -; size: -; J: TRBJ2-7; V: TRBV2; CDR3: CAGSPAYEQYF; DNA: TGTGCCGGAAGTCCCGCCTACGAGCAGTACTTC
D: -; size: -; J: TRBJ2-2; V: TRBV29-1; CDR3: CSVTRGGELFF; DNA: TGCAGCGTTACCAGGGGCGGGGAGCTGTTTTTT
D: -; size: once; J: TRBJ2-5; V: TRBV4-3; CDR3: CASSQDRDSQETQYF; DNA: TGCGCCAGCAGCCAAGATCGTGACAGCCAAGAGACCCAGTACTTC
D: -; size: -; J: TRBJ2-3; V: TRBV5-1; CDR3: CASSHRQGGSTDTQYF; DNA: TGCGCCAGCAGCCACCGACAGGGAGGAAGCACAGATACGCAGTATTTT
D: -; size: few; J: TRBJ2-3; V: TRBV2; CDR3: CASRQTTDTQYF; DNA: TGTGCCAGCCGGCAGACCACAGATACGCAGTATTTT
D: TRBD1; size: -; J: TRBJ2-7; V: TRBV29-1; CDR3: CSVRQGANEQYF; DNA: TGCAGCGTTCGTCAGGGGGCCAACGAGCAGTACTTC
D: TRBD1; size: -; J: TRBJ2-7; V: TRBV7-2; CDR3: CASSSGGTALLSGYEQYF; DNA: TGTGCCAGCAGCTCCGGTGGGACAGCCCTTTTATCGGGCTACGAGCAGTACTTC
D: -; size: -; J: TRBJ2-6; V: TRBV30; CDR3: CAWSVASSGANVLTF; DNA: TGTGCCTGGAGTGTCGCTAGCTCTGGGGCCAACGTCCTGACTTTC
D: TRBD1; size: -; J: TRBJ2-3; V: TRBV7-3; CDR3: CASSLGTGQDTQYF; DNA: TGTGCCAGCAGCCTTGGGACAGGACAAGATACGCAGTATTTT
D: -; size: -; J: TRBJ1-2; V: TRBV30; CDR3: CACYQGLGYTF; DNA: TGTGCCTGTTACCAGGGGTTAGGCTACACCTTC
D: -; size: -; J: TRBJ2-1; V: TRBV6-6; CDR3: CASSREGVAGVEQFF; DNA: TGTGCCAGCAGCCGCGAGGGGGTTGCGGGGGTGGAGCAGTTCTTC
D: -; size: few; J: TRBJ2-5; V: TRBV4-1; CDR3: CASSPTGSQETQYF; DNA: TGCGCCAGCAGCCCGACAGGCAGCCAAGAGACCCAGTACTTC
D: TRBD1; size: -; J: TRBJ2-2; V: TRBV9; CDR3: CASSSTGFGELFF; DNA: TGTGCCAGCAGCTCGACAGGGTTCGGGGAGCTGTTTTTT
D: TRBD1; size: once; J: TRBJ2-1; V: TRBV6-6; CDR3: CASGEDRANEQFF; DNA: TGTGCCAGCGGCGAAGACAGGGCCAATGAGCAGTTCTTC